These 30 T cell receptor beta chains were sequenced from one sample in a study of PD-L1 blockade in urothelial cancer. Only in-frame clones appear in the TCRdb table, and some are missing; sequencing was by immunoSEQ multiplex PCR. The sample holds about 43,000 clones, more than 75% seen once. This specimen was PBMCs, taken around atezolizumab (anti-PD-L1) treatment. These receptor sequences come from a woman in her fifties or sixties with urothelial cancer.

The chain links TRBV7-8 to TRBJ2-7; possible D gene TRBD2, 6 bases. This CDR3 spans 16 amino acids. Germline V CDR1 and CDR2: SGHVS, FQNEAQ. V lost 1 base and J 7 bases, leaving 20 bases between the germline ends. CDR3 sequence reads: CASSLDAGRTIREQYF. The CDR3, as DNA: TGTGCCAGCAGCTTAGATGCGGGGCGTACGATCCGGGAGCAGTACTTC.

The gene calls are TRBV28 and TRBJ2-7; D is undetermined. V was clipped by 6 bases and J by 3 bases, with 9 bases between them. Germline V gene data show CDR1 as MDHEN and CDR2 as SYDVKM. This CDR3 comprises 12 residues. The CDR3 region is CASSPPGYEQYF. CDR3 bases: TGTGCCAGCAGCCCCCCGGGCTACGAGCAGTACTTC.

The chain joins TRBV7-2 to TRBJ2-3; tentatively, D is TRBD1 (7 bases). The V end was cut by 1 base, the J end by 1 base, with 9 bases between. Germline V gives CDR1 SGHTA, CDR2 FQGNSA. The CDR3 spans 15 residues. The CDR3 loop is CASSLGRGRTDTQYF. For the CDR3, the DNA is TGTGCCAGCAGCTTAGGGAGGGGGCGCACAGATACGCAGTATTTT.

V gene TRBV5-4 combines with J gene TRBJ2-3; 11 positions match TRBD2. J was trimmed by 5 bases and V by 1 base; bases with no gene match: 9. The CDR3 has 17 amino acids. In germline, CDR1 is SGHNT, CDR2 YYREEE (reference sequence). The CDR3 loop is CASSLKLAGAGRDTQYF. For the CDR3, the DNA is TGTGCCAGCAGCTTGAAACTAGCGGGGGCCGGGAGAGATACGCAGTATTTT.

The CDR3, as DNA: TGTGCCATCAGTAAAACTAGCGGGAGAGGGGTCAATGAGCAGTTCTTC. The encoded protein is CAISKTSGRGVNEQFF. V and J are TRBV10-3 and TRBJ2-1; 11 nucleotides match TRBD2. The CDR3 consists of 16 residues. J gave up 6 bases and V 5 bases, and 9 bases lay outside the gene matches. Germline V gives CDR1 ENHRY, CDR2 SYGVKD.

This clone was found once. The gene calls are TRBV11-2 and TRBJ1-4; D not certain. This CDR3 is built from 14 residues. Germline lookup yields CDR1 SGHAT and CDR2 FQNNGV. Trimming took off 7 bases at V and 2 bases at J, with 11 bases between the two ends. DNA of the CDR3: TGTGCCAGCACCCCAGGTTTTACTAATGAAAAACTGTTTTTT. This gives the protein CASTPGFTNEKLFF.

The chain recombines TRBV7-9 with TRBJ2-1; 7 positions match TRBD2. Germline V gene lookup returns CDR1 SEHNR and CDR2 FQNEAQ (reference sequence). J gave up 8 bases and V 4 bases, and 17 bases lay outside the gene matches. There are 17 residues in the CDR3. CDR3 in amino acids: CASSSRSPGLTVHEQFF. CDR3 DNA: TGTGCCAGCAGCTCCAGATCACCGGGACTAACTGTCCATGAGCAGTTCTTC.

The V gene is TRBV5-4, the J gene TRBJ2-1; TRBD2 might be the D (5 bases). V was clipped by 4 bases and J by 0 bases, with 17 bases between them. From germline, CDR1 is SGHNT and CDR2 YYREEE (reference sequence). The CDR3 spans 17 residues. The CDR3 DNA sequence: TGTGCCAGCAGCCCTGGATCAGCGGCCTACTCCTACAATGAGCAGTTCTTC. This translates into CASSPGSAAYSYNEQFF.

V is TRBV7-7 and J is TRBJ2-3, with TRBD2 identical over 7 bases. After removal of 5 bases from V and 2 bases from J, the junction contained 10 bases not matched to a gene. CDR3 length: 16 amino acids. Germline lookup yields CDR1 SSHAT and CDR2 FNYEAQ (reference sequence). The CDR3 DNA follows: TGTGCCAGCAGCAAAATTCCTAGCGGCAACACAGATACGCAGTATTTT. Amino acids: CASSKIPSGNTDTQYF. Complete variable domain (other parts from reference TRBV7-7 and TRBJ2-3): GAGVSQSPRYKVTKRGQDVTLRCDPISSHATLYWYQQALGQGPEFLTYFNYEAQPDKSGLPSDRFSAERPEGSISTLTIQRTEQRDSAMYRCASSKIPSGNTDTQYFGPGTRLTVL.

The genes are TRBV10-3 and TRBJ2-5, with 10 bases aligning to TRBD2. Germline loops: CDR1 ENHRY, CDR2 SYGVKD. V shed 8 bases, J shed 9 bases, and the junction held 12 bases outside the gene matches. The CDR3 loop spans 14 amino acids. The CDR3 region has the DNA TGTGCCATCGGGGCAGCGGGGGGGCCCAGGGCCCAGTACTTC. It is translated as CAIGAAGGPRAQYF.

The chain recombines TRBV7-9 with TRBJ2-7; D is ambiguous. Looked up from germline, CDR1 is SEHNR and CDR2 is FQNEAQ (reference sequence). The CDR3 runs to 11 residues. The V gene lost 1 base and the J gene lost 11 bases, with 9 bases spanning the gap. CDR3 amino acids: CASSLGAIEYF. The CDR3 DNA reads as TGTGCCAGCAGCTTAGGTGCGATCGAGTACTTC.

This clone came up once. For the CDR3, the DNA is TGTGCCAGCAGCTTTATTACCCTAGAGCAAGAGACCCAGTACTTC. It is translated as CASSFITLEQETQYF. The chain uses TRBV7-9 and TRBJ2-5; no definite D call. The CDR3 sequence is 15 residues long. CDR1 SEHNR and CDR2 FQNEAQ come from the germline V gene (reference sequence). Trimming took off 3 bases at V and 2 bases at J, with 13 bases between the two ends.

This clone was seen a single time. The rearrangement joins TRBV18 to TRBJ2-7, with 10 bases fitting TRBD2. The CDR3 runs 15 residues. Trimming at V came to 1 base and at J to 2 bases, leaving 2 bases not matched to a gene. The germline V gene encodes CDR1 KGHSH and CDR2 LQKENI. The CDR3 loop reads CASSPLTSGAYEQYF. CDR3 coding DNA: TGTGCCAGCTCACCACTCACTAGCGGGGCCTACGAGCAGTACTTC.

The V call is TRBV28, the J call TRBJ2-2; 11 bases align to TRBD2. This CDR3 is built from 17 residues. The germline V gene encodes CDR1 MDHEN and CDR2 SYDVKM. V was pared by 6 bases and J by 2 bases, with 8 bases of the junction left unmatched. The CDR3 DNA reads TGTGCCAGCAGAAAACCGGGACTAGCGGCTAACACCGGGGAGCTGTTTTTT. It yields the protein CASRKPGLAANTGELFF.

The chain is built from TRBV5-1 and TRBJ2-1, with D possibly matching TRBD2 (5 bases). Germline-derived CDR1 and CDR2 are SGHRS and YFSETQ. Trimming took 5 bases from V and 4 from J, leaving 28 bases between them. The CDR3 covers 19 residues. CDR3 protein: CASRSRPFESGLIYNEQFF. CDR3 nucleotide sequence: TGCGCCAGCAGGTCCAGACCATTCGAAAGCGGATTAATATACAATGAGCAGTTCTTC.

The chain joins TRBV7-2 to TRBJ1-2; 8 bases map to TRBD1. The CDR3 spans 15 residues. CDR1 is SGHTA, CDR2 FQGNSA, per germline. Unmatched junction bases numbered 6, after V lost 0 bases and J lost 6 bases. The CDR3 nucleotides read TGTGCCAGCAGCTTAGCGGGCCAGGGGGCGAATGGCTACACCTTC. Amino acids: CASSLAGQGANGYTF.

The chain uses TRBV14 and TRBJ2-5; D is undetermined. CDR1 is SGHDN and CDR2 is FVKESK in the germline V gene. Trimming removed 0 bases at V and 7 bases at J, with 9 bases between. CDR3 size: 13 residues. CDR3 loop: CASSQELLGTQYF. The DNA of the CDR3 is TGTGCCAGCAGCCAAGAGCTTCTCGGGACCCAGTACTTC.

The V and J genes are TRBV6-5 and TRBJ1-3; 11 bases are shared with TRBD1. V lost 6 bases to trimming and J lost 2 bases; unmatched junction nucleotides: 6. CDR1 and CDR2 (germline): MNHEY, SVGAGI. The CDR3 runs 16 residues. In nucleotides, the CDR3 is TGTGCCAGCAGCTACAAGGACAGGGGGCCTGGAAACACCATATATTTT. Encoded protein: CASSYKDRGPGNTIYF.

The chain combines TRBV7-9 with TRBJ1-2; D unresolved. This CDR3 spans 16 amino acids. The germline gives CDR1 SEHNR, CDR2 FQNEAQ (reference sequence). Trimming left V 1 base short and J 3 bases short, with 15 bases between. The CDR3: CASSLEGAGRYYGYTF. For the CDR3, the DNA is TGTGCCAGCAGCTTAGAGGGAGCGGGCCGGTACTATGGCTACACCTTC.

The chain has TRBV28 and TRBJ2-1; 8 bases are a match to TRBD2. Germline lookup yields CDR1 MDHEN and CDR2 SYDVKM. Unmatched junction bases numbered 8, after V lost 7 bases and J lost 3 bases. This CDR3 region has 15 residues. The CDR3 loop is CASNLLADHYNEQFF. CDR3 bases: TGTGCCAGCAACTTACTAGCGGATCACTACAATGAGCAGTTCTTC.

The sample holds one count of this clone. The chain combines TRBV18 with TRBJ2-1; 13 nucleotides align to TRBD2. The CDR3 length is 15 residues. The trim removed 4 bases at V and 10 bases at J, leaving 7 bases unmatched. CDR1 and CDR2 from the germline V gene are KGHSH and LQKENI. This CDR3 is CASSLGLAGAQEQFF. The DNA of the CDR3 is TGTGCCAGCTCACTAGGACTAGCGGGAGCTCAGGAGCAGTTCTTC.

The chain links TRBV6-4 to TRBJ2-1; the match to TRBD2 covers 9 bases. After removal of 4 bases from V and 8 bases from J, the junction contained 9 bases not matched to a gene. Germline V gene data show CDR1 as MRHNA and CDR2 as SNTAGT. The CDR3 is made up of 15 amino acids. The CDR3 region is CASSGLAGSMDEQFF. As DNA, the CDR3 is TGTGCCAGCAGTGGGCTAGCGGGGAGTATGGATGAGCAGTTCTTC.

The V and J genes are TRBV4-2 and TRBJ2-1; D is uncertain. V lost 0 bases, J lost 4 bases, and 4 bases lay in between. Germline CDR1 is LGHNA and CDR2 is YNFKEQ. CDR3 length: 13 amino acids. CDR3 loop: CASSQDAYNEQFF. The CDR3 DNA reads TGTGCCAGCAGCCAAGATGCGTACAATGAGCAGTTCTTC.

V is TRBV5-5 and J is TRBJ1-1; D uncertain. The V and J ends lost 0 bases and 1 base respectively, with 4 bases between them. Germline V lookup: CDR1 SGHKS, CDR2 YYEKEE (reference sequence). The length of the CDR3 is 13 residues. In DNA, the CDR3 is TGTGCCAGCAGCTTGGGAGAGAACACTGAAGCTTTCTTT. It translates to CASSLGENTEAFF.

The genes are TRBV7-2 and TRBJ1-2; 7 bases fit TRBD1. There are 17 residues in the CDR3. CDR1 is SGHTA, CDR2 FQGNSA, per germline. The junction had 16 bases not matched to a gene; V was cut back by 4 bases and J by 5 bases. This CDR3 is CASSSLDSTGIRYGYTF. In DNA, the CDR3 is TGTGCCAGCAGCTCCCTAGATTCGACAGGGATCAGATATGGCTACACCTTC.

The sample holds one count of this clone. The J gene is TRBJ2-7, the V gene TRBV9; 9 nucleotides line up with TRBD1. Germline CDR1 and CDR2: SGDLS and YYNGEE. This CDR3 contains 14 residues. J gave up 3 bases and V 2 bases, and 3 bases lay outside the gene matches. Here the CDR3 reads CASSVGQGNYEQYF. CDR3 sequence (DNA): TGTGCCAGCAGCGTGGGACAGGGAAACTACGAGCAGTACTTC.

The chain uses TRBV7-6 and TRBJ2-2; 7 bases align to TRBD1. The CDR3 has 12 amino acids. The junction had 1 base not matched to a gene; V was cut back by 5 bases and J by 7 bases. The germline V gene has CDR1 SGHVS and CDR2 FNYEAQ. CDR3 sequence reads: CASSRGHGELFF. The CDR3 coding sequence is TGTGCCAGCAGCAGGGGGCACGGGGAGCTGTTTTTT.

This chain links TRBV29-1 with TRBJ1-1, with 7 bases fitting TRBD1. Germline CDR1 SQVTM, CDR2 ANQGSEA. The V segment lost 7 bases and the J segment 1 base; nucleotides outside the gene matches: 3. The CDR3 length is 12 residues. CDR3 nucleotide sequence: TGCAGCGGCCGGACAGGGAACACTGAAGCTTTCTTT. It translates to CSGRTGNTEAFF.

J is TRBJ2-2 and V is TRBV4-2; 7 bases align to TRBD1. The germline V gene encodes CDR1 LGHNA and CDR2 YNFKEQ. The CDR3 is 14 residues long. Unmatched junction bases numbered 4, after V lost 4 bases and J lost 5 bases. As DNA, the CDR3 is TGTGCCAGCAGCCGTAGACAGGGAACCGGGGAGCTGTTTTTT. Translation: CASSRRQGTGELFF.

The chain joins TRBV28 to TRBJ2-7; unclear D gene. Per the germline V gene, CDR1 is MDHEN and CDR2 is SYDVKM. This CDR3 spans 12 amino acids. Trimming stripped 5 bases from V and 4 bases from J, with 9 bases between. CDR3 in DNA: TGTGCCAGCAGTGGGCCAATATACGAGCAGTACTTC. Encoded protein: CASSGPIYEQYF.